This TCR beta chain originates from a study of early T cells in non-severe SARS-CoV-2 infection. Background on the study: Sequencing targeted bulk RNA from unsorted whole blood, leaving chains unpaired.

The TCR library protocol was used to attach unique molecular identifiers. These identifiers were attached to individual cDNA molecules. MiXCR was run by TCRdb on the 5' RACE reads, yielding one entry per CDR3 protein. The profile shows 40,000 to 55,000 distinct CDR3 sequences, more than 9% of them singletons. This clonotype was observed at least ten times. Its cognate antigen is unknown. The CDR3 covers 15 residues. V lost 1 base and J 4 bases, leaving 13 bases between the germline ends. Per the germline V gene, CDR1 is SGHTA and CDR2 is FQGTGA. Points from the study as a whole: Reliance on VDJdb matching favored anti-spike CD8 responses; private and CD4 specificities were missed.

The sample was whole blood. This chain uses TRBV7-3 with TRBJ2-5; tentatively, D is TRBD1 (6 bases). This receptor was obtained from an adult who was a healthcare worker with PCR-confirmed SARS-CoV-2 infection or an uninfected control (not recorded which). DNA for the CDR3: TGTGCCAGCAGCTTAAATTCTGACAGGCGAGAGACCCAGTACTTC. Protein product: CASSLNSDRRETQYF.